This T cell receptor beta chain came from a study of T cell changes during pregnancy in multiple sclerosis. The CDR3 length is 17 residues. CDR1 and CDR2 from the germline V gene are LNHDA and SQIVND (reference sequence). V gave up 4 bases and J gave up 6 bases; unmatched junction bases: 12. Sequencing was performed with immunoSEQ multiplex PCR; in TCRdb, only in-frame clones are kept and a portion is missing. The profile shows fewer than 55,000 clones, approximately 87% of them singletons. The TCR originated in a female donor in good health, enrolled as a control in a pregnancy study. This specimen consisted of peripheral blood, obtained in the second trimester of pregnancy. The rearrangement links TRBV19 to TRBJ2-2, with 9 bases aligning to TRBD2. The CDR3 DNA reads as TGTGCCAGTAGTAGACCGGTGGCTAGCGGGAATCCCGGGGAGCTGTTTTTT. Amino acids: CASSRPVASGNPGELFF.